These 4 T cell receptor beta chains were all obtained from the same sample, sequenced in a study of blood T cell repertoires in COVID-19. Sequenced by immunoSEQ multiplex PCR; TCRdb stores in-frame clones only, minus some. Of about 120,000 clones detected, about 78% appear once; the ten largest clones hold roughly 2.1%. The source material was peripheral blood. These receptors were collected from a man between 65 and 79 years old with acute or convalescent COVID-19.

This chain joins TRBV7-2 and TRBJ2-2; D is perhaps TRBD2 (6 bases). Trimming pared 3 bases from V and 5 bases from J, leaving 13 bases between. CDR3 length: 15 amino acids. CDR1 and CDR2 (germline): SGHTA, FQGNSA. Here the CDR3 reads CASSFRGGGTGELFF. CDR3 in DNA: TGTGCCAGCAGCTTCCGGGGAGGTGGGACCGGGGAGCTGTTTTTT.

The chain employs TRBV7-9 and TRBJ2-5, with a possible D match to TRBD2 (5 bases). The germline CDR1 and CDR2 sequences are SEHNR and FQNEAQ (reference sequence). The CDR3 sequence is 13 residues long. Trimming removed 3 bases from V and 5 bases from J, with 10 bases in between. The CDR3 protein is CASSFREGETQYF. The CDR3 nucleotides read TGTGCCAGCAGCTTCCGGGAAGGGGAGACCCAGTACTTC. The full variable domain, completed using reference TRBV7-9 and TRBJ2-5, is DTGVSQNPRHKITKRGQNVTFRCDPISEHNRLYWYRQTLGQGPEFLTYFQNEAQLEKSRLLSDRFSAERPKGSFSTLEIQRTEQGDSAMYLCASSFREGETQYFGPGTRLLVL.

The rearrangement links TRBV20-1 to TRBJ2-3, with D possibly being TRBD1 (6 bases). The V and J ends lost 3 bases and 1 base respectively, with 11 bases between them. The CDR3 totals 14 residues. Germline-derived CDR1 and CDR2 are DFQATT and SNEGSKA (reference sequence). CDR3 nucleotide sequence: TGCAGTGCTAGTCGTCCAGGGGGCACAGATACGCAGTATTTT. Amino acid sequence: CSASRPGGTDTQYF.

The CDR3: CASMGQSSYNEQFF. The CDR3, as DNA: TGTGCTAGTATGGGACAAAGCTCCTACAATGAGCAGTTCTTC. The chain carries TRBV12-5 and TRBJ2-1, with a possible D match to TRBD1 (6 bases). Germline V lookup: CDR1 LGHNT, CDR2 FRNRAP. The CDR3 contains 14 residues. The germline V and J ends were trimmed by 8 bases and 0 bases, with 11 bases remaining between them.